This T cell receptor (beta chain) was obtained from a study of T cell repertoires in cytomegalovirus infection. About the research overall: Public TCR beta signatures indicated both CMV infection and matching HLA type. Whole-study findings and limits: HLA-C-restricted, CMV-specific TCR beta clonotypes were dominant ex vivo. People with CMV and the relevant HLA were identified by cumulative public TCR beta family frequency.

This clonotype was detected ten times or more. Its antigen is unidentified. Between the trimmed V and J ends, which lost 1 base and 7 bases, there was a span of 14 bases. This CDR3 has 15 amino acids. Germline CDR1 reads SGHTA; CDR2 reads FQGNSA. Using its own MiXCR run on the reads, TCRdb lists one record per CDR3 protein. The sample contains 200,000 to 300,000 distinct CDR3 sequences, approximately 9.1% of which appear only once. Material for sequencing was PBMCs. The chain employs TRBV7-2 and TRBJ1-5, with D perhaps matching TRBD1 (6 bases). The sequence derives from a human donor in good health (CMV status not recorded). Some clones in this sample may be carry-over from other donors' samples. CDR3 bases: TGTGCCAGCAGCTTAGTCTGGGGGCCGGGACAGCCCCAGCATTTT. It codes for CASSLVWGPGQPQHF. Using reference TRBV7-2 and TRBJ1-5 for the parts outside the CDR3, the full variable domain is GAGVSQSPSNKVTEKGKDVELRCDPISGHTALYWYRQSLGQGLEFLIYFQGNSAPDKSGLPSDRFSAERTGGSVSTLTIQRTQQEDSAVYLCASSLVWGPGQPQHFGDGTRLSIL.